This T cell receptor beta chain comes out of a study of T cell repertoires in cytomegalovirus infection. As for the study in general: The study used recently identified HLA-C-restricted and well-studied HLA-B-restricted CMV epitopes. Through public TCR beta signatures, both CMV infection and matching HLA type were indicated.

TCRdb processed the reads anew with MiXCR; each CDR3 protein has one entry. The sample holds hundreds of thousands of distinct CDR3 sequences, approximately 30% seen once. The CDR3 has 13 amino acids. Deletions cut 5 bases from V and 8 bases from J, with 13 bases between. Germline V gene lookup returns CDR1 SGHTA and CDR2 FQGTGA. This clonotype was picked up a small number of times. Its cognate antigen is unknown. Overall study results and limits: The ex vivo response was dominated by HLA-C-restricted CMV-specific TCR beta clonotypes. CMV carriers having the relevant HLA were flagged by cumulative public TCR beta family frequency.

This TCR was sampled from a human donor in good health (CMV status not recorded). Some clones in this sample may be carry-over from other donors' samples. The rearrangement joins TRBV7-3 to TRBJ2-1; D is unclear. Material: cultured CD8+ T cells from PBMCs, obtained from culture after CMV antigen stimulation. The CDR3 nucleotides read TGTGCCAGCAGCACCTATCGGACGGATGAGCAGTTCTTC. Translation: CASSTYRTDEQFF.